The present entry profiles one T cell receptor beta chain with its context. This clone has only a few counts. Its antigen is not yet known. Per-base quality was not reported, and no clone a single base away is much larger than it. Library preparation used the immunoSEQ multiplex PCR assay. Held by TCRdb, this immuneACCESS table contains in-frame sequences only and omits some clones. Under half of the omission traces to an unresolved V gene where checked; the cause of the rest is unknown. Here the sample has about 75,000 clones; roughly 84% occur a single time. The top ten constitute more than 13% of the sample. The data were taken from a study of control samples from healthy donors and cancer patients (TCRdb year 2020). The CDR3 holds 15 amino acids from the cysteine to the phenylalanine. The entry retains the CDR3 DNA only, 45 bases that are in frame from base 1. At the junction V is shortened by 4 bases and J by 2 bases; bases outside the gene matches: 6. Per the germline V gene, MNHEY is the CDR1 and SVGEGT is the CDR2.

This sequence uses TRBV6-2 or TRBV6-3 and TRBJ2-7, and 9 junctional nucleotides match TRBD2. The source of this sequence is a man aged 50 to 59 in good health. The sequencing input was blood. The nucleotide sequence reads as follows: TGTGCCAGCAGTTTAACGGCGGGAGGGCCCTACGAGCAGTACTTC. It is translated as CASSLTAGGPYEQYF.